This T cell receptor (beta chain) came from a study of blood T cell repertoires in COVID-19. Clones were sequenced by immunoSEQ multiplex PCR, and TCRdb holds only the in-frame ones, with some missing. The sample lists some 220,000 clones, 70% to 90% occurring once. The CDR3 spans 16 residues. The ends lost 1 base at V and 4 bases at J; junction bases unmatched: 5. CDR1 is SGHTA and CDR2 is FQGNSA in the germline V gene. Sample: peripheral blood. The rearrangement links TRBV7-2 to TRBJ1-5, with 9 bases that match TRBD1. This TCR came from a human donor in a cohort sampled during active COVID-19. This CDR3 reads CASSLVGGTGNQPQHF. The CDR3 DNA reads TGTGCCAGCAGCTTAGTAGGGGGGACAGGGAATCAGCCCCAGCATTTT.